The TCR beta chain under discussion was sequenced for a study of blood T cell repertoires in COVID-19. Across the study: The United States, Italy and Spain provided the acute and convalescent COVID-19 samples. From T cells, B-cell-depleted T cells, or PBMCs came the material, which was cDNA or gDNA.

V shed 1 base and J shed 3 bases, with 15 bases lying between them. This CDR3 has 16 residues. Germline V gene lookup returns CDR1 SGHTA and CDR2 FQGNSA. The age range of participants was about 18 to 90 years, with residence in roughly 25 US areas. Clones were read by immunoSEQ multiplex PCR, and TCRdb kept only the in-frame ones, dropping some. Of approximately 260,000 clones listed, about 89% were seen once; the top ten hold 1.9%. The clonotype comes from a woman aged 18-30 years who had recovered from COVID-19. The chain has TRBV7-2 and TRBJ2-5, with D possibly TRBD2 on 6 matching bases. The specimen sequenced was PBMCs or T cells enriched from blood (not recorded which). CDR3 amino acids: CASSLVSGNTKETQYF. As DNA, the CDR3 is TGTGCCAGCAGCTTAGTTAGCGGTAATACTAAAGAGACCCAGTACTTC.